This T cell receptor (beta chain) was recorded in a study of spatial heterogeneity in lung cancer. At the level of the study: Beta-chain sequences were consistently detected more often than alpha-chain sequences. Across the raw uncorrected reads, a unique TCR and UMI combination was observed, on average, more than ten times.

By share, this clonotype counts as large. A unique molecular identifier was attached to every TCR cDNA molecule. MiXCR, run by TCRdb on the 5' RACE reads, gives a single entry per CDR3 protein. The sample lists 3,000 to 4,500 distinct CDR3 sequences; about 9% were seen once. Time point denoted: sample taken at primary tumor resection. Tumor, nontumor lung or frozen PBMC supplied whole RNA, sequenced without sorting. This sequence was found in a female donor with early-stage non-small cell lung cancer. Specimen: normal lung tissue next to the tumor, collected at surgery.

The CDR3 nucleotides are TGTGCCAGTGCTCCAAAGCTCGGGGGTGAAGCTTTCTTT. This codes for CASAPKLGGEAFF. The chain links TRBV7-3 to TRBJ1-1; D possibly corresponds to TRBD1 (5 bases). Trimming removed 9 bases at V and 7 bases at J, with 18 bases between. The CDR3 contains 13 residues. The germline gives CDR1 SGHTA, CDR2 FQGTGA.